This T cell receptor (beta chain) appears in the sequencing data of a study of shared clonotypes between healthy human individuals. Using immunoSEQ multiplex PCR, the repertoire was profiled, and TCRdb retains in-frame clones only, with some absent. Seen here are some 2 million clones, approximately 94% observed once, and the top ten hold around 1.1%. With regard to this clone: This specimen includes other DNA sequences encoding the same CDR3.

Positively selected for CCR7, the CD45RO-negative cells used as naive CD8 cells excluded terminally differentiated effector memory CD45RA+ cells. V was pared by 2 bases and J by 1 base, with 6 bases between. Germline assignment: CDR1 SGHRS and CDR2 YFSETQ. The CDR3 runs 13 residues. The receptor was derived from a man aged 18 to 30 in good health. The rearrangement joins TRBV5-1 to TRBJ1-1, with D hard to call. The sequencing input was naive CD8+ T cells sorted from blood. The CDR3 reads CASSLRENTEAFF. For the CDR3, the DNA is TGCGCCAGCAGCTTACGGGAGAACACTGAAGCTTTCTTT.